One and the same sample provided the 28 T cell receptor beta chains below, sequenced in a study of cytotoxic CD8 clonotypes in ibrutinib-treated CLL (dated by TCRdb to about 2021). The library was built by means of the immunoSEQ multiplex PCR assay. The table was pulled from immuneACCESS by TCRdb, which kept in-frame rearrangements only. Such tables lose some clones; where checked, under half of the loss comes from unresolved V genes, and the rest has no known cause. The sample table holds hundreds of thousands of clones, of which around four fifths were seen once. The ten largest clonotypes hold 6.5% to 8.5% of the sample. Here the sequenced sample was PBMCs, taken before ibrutinib treatment. The receptors here all came from a human donor with chronic lymphocytic leukemia.

Only a few counts were recorded for this clone. The V call is TRBV4-3, the J call TRBJ2-1; TRBD2 aligns across 12 bases. Germline V gives CDR1 LGHNA, CDR2 YSLEER. The CDR3 length is 17 residues. J gave up 4 bases and V 4 bases, and 8 bases lay outside the gene matches. Written as DNA, the CDR3 is TGCGCCAGCAGCCTAACACGACTAGCGGGAGTGTACAATGAGCAGTTCTTC. This sequence encodes CASSLTRLAGVYNEQFF.

This clone showed up just once. V gene TRBV18 combines with J gene TRBJ2-5; tentatively, D is TRBD1 or TRBD2 (5 bases each). Germline lookup yields CDR1 KGHSH and CDR2 LQKENI. V shed 2 bases and J shed 5 bases, with 6 bases lying between them. This CDR3 is built from 12 residues. This CDR3 is CASSPGTETQYF. CDR3 bases: TGTGCCAGCTCACCAGGGACGGAGACCCAGTACTTC.

The V call is TRBV30, the J call TRBJ2-3; 7 bases map to TRBD2. In germline, CDR1 is GTSNPN, CDR2 SVGIG (reference sequence). Germline trimming cut 0 bases from V and 3 bases from J; bases unmatched to any gene: 6. CDR3 size: 15 residues. DNA for the CDR3: TGTGCCTGGAGTGTATCGAGCGGGGCAACAGATACGCAGTATTTT. It specifies CAWSVSSGATDTQYF.

The chain joins TRBV12-5 to TRBJ2-1; 8 positions match TRBD2. The trim removed 1 base at V and 3 bases at J, leaving 17 bases unmatched. The germline gives CDR1 LGHNT, CDR2 FRNRAP. The CDR3 has 20 amino acids. CDR3 sequence (DNA): TGTGCTAGTGGTTTGGCATATAAAACAAACCGGGAGGGCCTCTACAATGAGCAGTTCTTC. Amino acid sequence: CASGLAYKTNREGLYNEQFF.

V and J are TRBV7-3 and TRBJ2-1; the match to TRBD2 covers 11 bases. CDR1 and CDR2 from the germline V gene are SGHTA and FQGTGA. The CDR3 is 16 amino acids. The V and J ends lost 0 bases and 6 bases, in that order; junction bases with no gene match: 4. CDR3 bases: TGTGCCAGCAGCTTAACTAGCGGGAGGGCAGTCAATGAGCAGTTCTTC. It is translated as CASSLTSGRAVNEQFF.

V usage is TRBV4-2 and J usage is TRBJ2-1; 7 nucleotides agree with TRBD2. CDR1 and CDR2 (germline): LGHNA, YNFKEQ. CDR3 size: 15 residues. V dropped 5 bases and J dropped 3; count of bases not matched to a gene: 7. Written as DNA, the CDR3 is TGTGCCAGCAGCGGTGGGAGGGCTGTCTACAATGAGCAGTTCTTC. Translating gives CASSGGRAVYNEQFF.

This chain links TRBV9 with TRBJ2-1; TRBD2 might be the D (6 bases). The CDR3 runs 16 residues. In germline, CDR1 is SGDLS, CDR2 YYNGEE. With 0 bases removed from V and 0 bases from J, the gap between germline ends came to 10 bases. The CDR3 loop is CASSVAAGNSYNEQFF. CDR3 DNA sequence: TGTGCCAGCAGCGTAGCTGCGGGAAACTCCTACAATGAGCAGTTCTTC.

The chain combines TRBV7-2 with TRBJ2-7; TRBD1 agrees at 10 bases. This CDR3 is 14 amino acids long. Unmatched junction bases numbered 2, after V lost 3 bases and J lost 3 bases. Germline V gives CDR1 SGHTA, CDR2 FQGNSA. The CDR3 region has the DNA TGTGCCAGCAGCTTCGGGACAGGGGACTACGAGCAGTACTTC. It encodes CASSFGTGDYEQYF.

CDR3 region: CASSRSVGPGGDTQYF. The CDR3 region has the DNA TGCGCCAGCAGCCGCTCAGTAGGGCCCGGTGGGGATACGCAGTATTTT. The chain employs TRBV4-3 and TRBJ2-3; D gene unclear. Trimming cost V 4 bases and J 6 bases, with 20 bases left between them. Germline V gene lookup returns CDR1 LGHNA and CDR2 YSLEER. The length of the CDR3 is 16 residues.

This clone has only one observation. The chain employs TRBV9 and TRBJ2-1; no definite D call. The V gene's germline CDR1 is SGDLS and CDR2 YYNGEE. With 3 bases removed from V and 7 bases from J, the gap between germline ends came to 8 bases. The CDR3 runs to 12 residues. DNA of the CDR3: TGTGCCAGCAGCGAAGGTTGGAATGAGCAGTTCTTC. This translates into CASSEGWNEQFF.

The chain has TRBV2 and TRBJ2-7, with TRBD2 identical over 8 bases. This CDR3 has 15 amino acids. Unmatched junction bases numbered 6, after V lost 4 bases and J lost 1 base. Per germline, CDR1 SNHLY and CDR2 FYNNEI. CDR3 protein: CASSGELAVSYEQYF. CDR3 DNA: TGTGCCAGCAGTGGAGAACTAGCGGTGTCCTACGAGCAGTACTTC.

The V gene is TRBV6-5, the J gene TRBJ1-1, with D uncertain. V was trimmed by 5 bases and J by 6 bases, leaving 16 bases between them. Germline CDR1 is MNHEY and CDR2 is SVGAGI. The CDR3 spans 14 residues. The CDR3 protein is CASSNDGGRAEAFF. The DNA for the CDR3 is TGTGCCAGCAGTAATGACGGAGGGCGGGCTGAAGCTTTCTTT.

The chain employs TRBV4-3 and TRBJ2-5, with TRBD2 matching 8 bases. J lost 5 bases, V lost 3 bases, and 5 bases had no gene match. This CDR3 contains 14 residues. Germline CDR1 is LGHNA and CDR2 is YSLEER. The CDR3: CASSQVGGAETQYF. The CDR3 DNA follows: TGCGCCAGCAGCCAGGTCGGGGGGGCGGAGACCCAGTACTTC.

This clone was counted ten times or more. The chain links TRBV28 to TRBJ2-7; the D gene could be TRBD1 or TRBD2 (6 bases each). Trimming removed 7 bases at V and 1 base at J, with 14 bases between. CDR1 is MDHEN and CDR2 is SYDVKM in the germline V gene. This CDR3 region has 14 residues. Written as DNA, the CDR3 is TGTGCCAGCACTCATACAGGGACTTCCTACGAGCAGTACTTC. Translated: CASTHTGTSYEQYF.

This clone has a handful of counts. This chain links TRBV9 with TRBJ2-1; D remains unclear. This CDR3 comprises 13 residues. Trimming removed 1 base from V and 7 bases from J, with 9 bases in between. Germline lookup yields CDR1 SGDLS and CDR2 YYNGEE. The CDR3 DNA is TGTGCCAGCAGCGTAACACCTGGAAATGAGCAGTTCTTC. It specifies CASSVTPGNEQFF.

V and J are TRBV7-6 and TRBJ1-6, with D possibly matching TRBD1 (5 bases). V was pared by 5 bases and J by 7 bases, with 9 bases between. The CDR3 extends over 13 amino acids. Germline V CDR1 and CDR2: SGHVS, FNYEAQ. CDR3 sequence: CASSGRQNSPLHF. CDR3 DNA: TGTGCCAGCAGCGGGCGACAGAATTCACCCCTCCACTTT.

This clone turned up a few times. The genes are TRBV14 and TRBJ2-2, with D hard to call. The CDR3 is made up of 17 amino acids. The V end was cut by 4 bases, the J end by 2 bases, with 17 bases between. Germline CDR1 SGHDN, CDR2 FVKESK. This CDR3 is CASSRISGGENTGELFF. CDR3 coding DNA: TGTGCCAGCAGCCGCATCTCGGGCGGAGAAAACACCGGGGAGCTGTTTTTT.

The chain uses TRBV7-6 and TRBJ2-1, with D hard to call. The V end was cut by 6 bases, the J end by 1 base, with 10 bases between. Germline CDR1 is SGHVS and CDR2 is FNYEAQ. The CDR3 consists of 14 residues. CDR3 in amino acids: CASRIAASYNEQFF. The CDR3 DNA follows: TGTGCCAGCAGAATAGCTGCATCCTACAATGAGCAGTTCTTC. Full variable domain (missing parts from reference TRBV7-6 and TRBJ2-1): GAGVSQSPRYKVTKRGQDVALRCDPISGHVSLYWYRQALGQGPEFLTYFNYEAQQDKSGLPNDRFSAERPEGSISTLTIQRTEQRDSAMYRCASRIAASYNEQFFGPGTRLTVL.

CDR3 DNA sequence: TGTGCCAGTAGTATTTTCGGTCCTTCCAATCAGCCCCAGCATTTT. Translated: CASSIFGPSNQPQHF. The V call is TRBV19, the J call TRBJ1-5; D uncertain. V shed 3 bases and J shed 3 bases, with 12 bases lying between them. This CDR3 spans 15 amino acids. Germline CDR1 reads LNHDA; CDR2 reads SQIVND (reference sequence).

The chain has TRBV27 and TRBJ2-7, with 7 positions matching TRBD2. The junction had 9 bases not matched to a gene; V was cut back by 5 bases and J by 5 bases. The length of the CDR3 is 14 residues. The germline V gene has CDR1 MNHEY and CDR2 SMNVEV (reference sequence). CDR3 nucleotides: TGTGCCAGCAGTCTCGTAGCGGGTGGCGACGAGCAGTACTTC. Protein product: CASSLVAGGDEQYF.

The rearrangement uses TRBV19 and TRBJ2-1, with 14 nucleotides matching TRBD2. The CDR3 length is 16 residues. CDR1 is LNHDA, CDR2 SQIVND, per germline (reference sequence). The J segment lost 8 bases and the V segment lost 3 bases, leaving 6 bases of the junction unmatched. The CDR3 sequence: CASSMGPGLAGDEQFF. CDR3 coding DNA: TGTGCCAGTAGTATGGGTCCGGGACTAGCGGGAGATGAGCAGTTCTTC.

The chain has TRBV6-4 and TRBJ1-2, with D perhaps matching TRBD1 (5 bases). The CDR3 loop spans 15 amino acids. Germline loops: CDR1 MRHNA, CDR2 SNTAGT. V dropped 2 bases and J dropped 4 bases, with 14 bases sitting between them. The CDR3 nucleotides read TGTGCCAGCAGTGACGGGCAGGGCGGCCTCTATGGCTACACCTTC. Amino acid sequence: CASSDGQGGLYGYTF.

The chain couples TRBV6-5 to TRBJ2-3; D possibly corresponds to TRBD1 (6 bases). The germline gives CDR1 MNHEY, CDR2 SVGAGI. The CDR3 extends over 15 amino acids. V lost 5 bases to trimming and J lost 2 bases, with 14 bases between them. The CDR3: CASSSRTENTDTQYF. The CDR3 bases are TGTGCCAGCAGTAGCCGGACAGAGAACACAGATACGCAGTATTTT.

The chain is built from TRBV5-1 and TRBJ2-2; TRBD2 might be the D (6 bases). The germline gives CDR1 SGHRS, CDR2 YFSETQ. The V and J ends lost 4 bases and 6 bases respectively, with 13 bases between them. The CDR3 consists of 14 residues. The CDR3 here is CASSLWRDSGELFF. CDR3 nucleotide sequence: TGCGCCAGCAGCCTTTGGAGGGATTCCGGGGAGCTGTTTTTT.

The rearrangement links TRBV10-1 to TRBJ2-7; D is perhaps TRBD2 (6 bases). Germline lookup yields CDR1 WNHNN and CDR2 SYGVQD (reference sequence). Deletions cut 2 bases from V and 2 bases from J, with 10 bases between. The CDR3 is 14 amino acids. The CDR3 DNA follows: TGCGCCAGCAGTGAGACTAGCTGGCCCTACGAGCAGTACTTC. Translated: CASSETSWPYEQYF.

The genes are TRBV7-2 and TRBJ1-2, with D hard to call. From germline, CDR1 is SGHTA and CDR2 FQGNSA. Trimming shortened V by 4 bases and J by 0 bases, and 9 bases separated the two germline ends. The CDR3 consists of 14 residues. The CDR3: CASSSLHTNYGYTF. CDR3 sequence (DNA): TGTGCCAGCAGCTCCCTACATACTAACTATGGCTACACCTTC.

This clone was recorded only once. The gene calls are TRBV9 and TRBJ2-2, with a tentative D call TRBD1 (6 bases). The CDR3 spans 12 residues. Trimming left V 4 bases short and J 6 bases short, with 7 bases between. Germline values: CDR1 SGDLS, CDR2 YYNGEE. Here the CDR3 DNA reads TGTGCCAGCAGCCCAGGGGCCGGGGAGCTGTTTTTT. This encodes CASSPGAGELFF.

The V and J genes are TRBV5-4 and TRBJ1-1; possibly TRBD1 for D (6 bases). Between the trimmed V and J ends, which lost 9 bases and 2 bases, there was a span of 17 bases. This CDR3 region has 14 residues. Per germline, CDR1 SGHNT and CDR2 YYREEE (reference sequence). The CDR3 region has the DNA TGTGCCACCACAGTGGGGGGGACAAACACTGAAGCTTTCTTT. Protein sequence: CATTVGGTNTEAFF.